This T cell receptor beta chain was recovered during a study of CD8+ T cells in alopecia areata. Whole-study results and caveats: Many of the expanded lesional clones endured in scalp and blood while on tofacitinib.

Described treatment: oral pan-JAK inhibitor, 5-10 mg twice daily. Extracted RNA was reverse transcribed, and the resulting cDNA served as sequencing template. Clones were read by immunoSEQ multiplex PCR, and TCRdb kept only the in-frame ones, dropping some. The table includes a few hundred thousand clones, around two fifths detected once. This clone was seen only a few times. Antigen specificity is unknown. The receptor comes from a human donor with alopecia areata. This material consisted of CD4+ T cells sorted from blood, taken at roughly week 30, from a patient treated with tofacitinib.

The CDR3 nucleotides are TGTGCCAGCTCACCGGGTTTTGGAGGGTTGGCCACTGAAGCTTTCTTT. Amino acid sequence: CASSPGFGGLATEAFF. The chain links TRBV18 to TRBJ1-1; no firm D call. Trimming removed 3 bases from V and 4 bases from J, with 18 bases in between. The CDR3 extends over 16 amino acids. The germline V gene has CDR1 KGHSH and CDR2 LQKENI.